A selection of T cell receptor beta chains follows, all from one sample in a study of cytomegalovirus exposure and HLA in healthy donors. Repertoires were generated with immunoSEQ multiplex PCR, while TCRdb's copy carries only in-frame clones and drops some. The sample holds over 150,000 clones; 80% are singletons and the top ten take roughly 1.3%. The specimen sequenced was PBMCs. The receptors here all came from a woman aged 45-65 years in good health and CMV-seronegative. Both conserved end residues are part of each CDR3. A row's size may be missing; if present it is once, few, many or a size class.

TRBV28	TRBJ1-2	NA	CASSPARGTYGYTF
TRBV11-3	TRBJ1-4	few	CASRNYRGLKEKLFF
TRBV7-9	TRBJ1-5	few	CASSATRVGNQPQHF
TRBV6-9	TRBJ2-2	NA	CASRERPGFTGELFF
TRBV6-5	TRBJ2-7	NA	CASSLAGISYEQYF
TRBV27	TRBJ1-6	few	CASSKSKTGNSPLHF
TRBV7-2	TRBJ2-1	NA	CASSHLSGTLVDEQFF
TRBV7-7	TRBJ2-1	NA	CASSLSESSYNEQFF
TRBV19	TRBJ1-2	NA	CASNPGQGNYGYTF
TRBV5-1	TRBJ1-4	NA	CASSLEFLGPGGGLANEKLFF
TRBV6-5	TRBJ1-1	NA	CASYRVNTEAFF
TRBV10-3	TRBJ2-3	NA	CAITPGSIDTQYF
TRBV6-5	TRBJ2-7	NA	CASIRPGSTNEQYF
TRBV28	TRBJ2-7	NA	CASSSSVPGTGLYEQYF
TRBV16	TRBJ2-7	NA	CASSARDEQYF
TRBV4-3	TRBJ2-3	NA	CASSQDHGLAGARDTQYF
TRBV10-3	TRBJ2-1	NA	CAISEDRKVQFF
TRBV25-1	TRBJ1-2	NA	CASRQSLYGYTF
TRBV28	TRBJ2-1	NA	CASSLYNEQFF
TRBV9	TRBJ1-1	NA	CASSAGGLGTEAFF
TRBV27	TRBJ1-1	NA	CASSSLDRAAMNTEAFF
TRBV5-4	TRBJ2-7	NA	CASSSPYEQYF
TRBV10-3	TRBJ2-7	once	CAISGTASTYEQYF
TRBV5-1	TRBJ2-3	NA	CASSLGLATDTQYF
TRBV6-5	TRBJ2-1	few	CASSQSYLGGGEQFF
TRBV27	TRBJ1-5	NA	CASGSGNNQPQHF
TRBV10-3	TRBJ1-5	NA	CAISPLGRENQPQHF